Listed here are 30 T cell receptor beta chains from one sample, sequenced in a study of blood T cell repertoires in COVID-19. TCRdb's table, derived via immunoSEQ multiplex PCR, lists solely in-frame clones and lacks some. The sample holds just over 150,000 clones, about 85% seen once. Sequenced input: peripheral blood. The receptors originated from a human donor with acute or convalescent COVID-19. The donor label of this sample is uncertain.

The J gene is TRBJ1-1, the V gene TRBV5-5; 12 positions agree with TRBD1. The ends lost 3 bases at V and 4 bases at J; junction bases unmatched: 10. Germline V gene sequence: CDR1 SGHKS, CDR2 YYEKEE (reference sequence). The CDR3 spans 17 residues. DNA for the CDR3: TGTGCCAGCAGCTCACCGGGACAGGGGGCTCAGGGCACTGAAGCTTTCTTT. Translating it yields CASSSPGQGAQGTEAFF.

This clone was counted once. The rearrangement uses TRBV7-2 and TRBJ1-1, with 7 bases lining up with TRBD1. Germline V gene data show CDR1 as SGHTA and CDR2 as FQGNSA. The junction had 4 bases not matched to a gene; V was cut back by 5 bases and J by 1 base. The CDR3 spans 14 residues. The CDR3: CASSVRQGNTEAFF. The CDR3 DNA sequence: TGTGCCAGCAGCGTTCGACAGGGGAACACTGAAGCTTTCTTT.

The DNA of the CDR3 is TGCGCCAGCAGACCCCGGACAGGGGCCGAAAATCAGCCCCAGCATTTT. It codes for CASRPRTGAENQPQHF. This chain joins TRBV23-1 and TRBJ1-5, with TRBD1 matching 9 bases. TRBV23-1 is recorded as an ORF, its role being uncertain. Unmatched junction bases numbered 10, after V lost 6 bases and J lost 4 bases. The CDR3 extends over 16 amino acids.

The J gene is TRBJ1-1, the V gene TRBV12-3 or TRBV12-4; D is unclear. CDR3 size: 13 residues. The V gene lost 3 bases and the J gene lost 1 base, with 6 bases spanning the gap. The CDR3 protein is CASSFEQNTEAFF. The CDR3 DNA is TGTGCCAGCAGTTTCGAACAGAACACTGAAGCTTTCTTT.

This chain joins TRBV7-9 and TRBJ1-6; TRBD1 might be the D (6 bases). The CDR3 loop spans 14 amino acids. V lost 3 bases to trimming and J lost 10 bases, with 13 bases between them. Germline CDR1 is SEHNR and CDR2 is FQNEAQ (reference sequence). The CDR3 protein is CASSLARGRSPLHF. CDR3 in DNA: TGTGCCAGCAGCTTGGCCAGGGGAAGGTCACCCCTCCACTTT.

In its sample, this clone was seen a few times. The V and J genes are TRBV5-6 and TRBJ2-5; perhaps TRBD1 as D (5 bases). V was pared by 2 bases and J by 1 base, with 9 bases between. The CDR3 is made up of 14 amino acids. From germline, CDR1 is SGHDT and CDR2 YYEEEE. The CDR3 is CASSLRQGQETQYF. The CDR3 region has the DNA TGTGCCAGCAGCTTACGGCAGGGCCAAGAGACCCAGTACTTC.

The J gene is TRBJ2-3, the V gene TRBV6-5; D gene unclear. V dropped 8 bases and J dropped 4 bases, with 13 bases sitting between them. CDR1 and CDR2 from the germline V gene are MNHEY and SVGAGI. The CDR3 consists of 13 residues. CDR3 sequence reads: CASDRHSADTQYF. The CDR3 bases are TGTGCCAGCGACCGACATTCGGCAGATACGCAGTATTTT.

The chain links TRBV30 to TRBJ2-1; 7 bases align to TRBD2. The CDR3 totals 17 residues. Trimming at V came to 0 bases and at J to 7 bases, leaving 15 bases not matched to a gene. Germline V CDR1 and CDR2: GTSNPN, SVGIG (reference sequence). The CDR3 sequence: CAWSVGWGSGSSNEQFF. The CDR3 region has the DNA TGTGCCTGGAGTGTAGGTTGGGGTAGCGGGTCCTCTAATGAGCAGTTCTTC.

The rearrangement joins TRBV24-1 to TRBJ2-5; 10 nucleotides agree with TRBD2. CDR3 size: 18 residues. J gave up 1 base and V 5 bases, and 12 bases lay outside the gene matches. Germline CDR1 KGHDR, CDR2 SFDVKD. CDR3 in amino acids: CATSGGVTSGVSQETQYF. The CDR3 DNA reads TGTGCCACCAGTGGTGGGGTCACTAGCGGGGTTTCCCAAGAGACCCAGTACTTC.

The chain links TRBV29-1 to TRBJ2-1, with 7 bases lining up with TRBD1. The CDR3 is 15 residues long. The J segment lost 6 bases and the V segment lost 3 bases, leaving 11 bases of the junction unmatched. In germline, CDR1 is SQVTM, CDR2 ANQGSEA. CDR3 loop: CSVDSPGQRVNEQFF. In DNA, the CDR3 is TGCAGCGTTGATTCCCCGGGACAGCGAGTCAATGAGCAGTTCTTC.

V usage is TRBV15 and J usage is TRBJ2-3; D is unclear. CDR3 length equals 14 residues. Trimming left V 6 bases short and J 2 bases short, with 12 bases between. Germline CDR1 is LNHNV and CDR2 is YYDKDF (reference sequence). In nucleotides, the CDR3 is TGTGCCACCAGTCTTAGTAGAAACACAGATACGCAGTATTTT. This codes for CATSLSRNTDTQYF. The whole variable domain, filled in from reference TRBV15 and TRBJ2-3, reads DAMVIQNPRYQVTQFGKPVTLSCSQTLNHNVMYWYQQKSSQAPKLLFHYYDKDFNNEADTPDNFQSRRPNTSFCFLDIRSPGLGDTAMYLCATSLSRNTDTQYFGPGTRLTVL.

The genes are TRBV5-1 and TRBJ2-1; 7 nucleotides line up with TRBD2. With 0 bases clipped from V and 3 bases from J, the junction kept 6 bases outside the gene matches. CDR1 is SGHRS, CDR2 YFSETQ, per germline. The CDR3 has 16 residues. For the CDR3, the DNA is TGCGCCAGCAGCTTGGGGCTCGGGGGGAGCTACAATGAGCAGTTCTTC. Translated, it gives CASSLGLGGSYNEQFF.

The rearrangement uses TRBV7-2 and TRBJ1-1, with TRBD1 matching 9 bases. Germline V gene lookup returns CDR1 SGHTA and CDR2 FQGNSA. V shed 3 bases and J 7 bases; nucleotides not matched to a gene: 6. CDR3 length: 14 residues. This CDR3 is CASSFAQGAGEAFF. The CDR3, as DNA: TGTGCCAGCAGCTTTGCACAGGGGGCAGGTGAAGCTTTCTTT.

The chain is built from TRBV19 and TRBJ2-1, with D possibly matching TRBD1 (6 bases). The V end was cut by 3 bases, the J end by 0 bases, with 12 bases between. Germline V gene sequence: CDR1 LNHDA, CDR2 SQIVND (reference sequence). The CDR3 runs 16 residues. The DNA of the CDR3 is TGTGCCAGTAGTATCCTACAGGGCAGCTCCTACAATGAGCAGTTCTTC. Amino acids: CASSILQGSSYNEQFF.

This clone was seen only once. The chain is built from TRBV10-3 and TRBJ1-3, with 10 positions matching TRBD1. This CDR3 has 14 residues. Germline loops: CDR1 ENHRY, CDR2 SYGVKD. V gave up 4 bases and J gave up 4 bases; unmatched junction bases: 1. In nucleotides, the CDR3 is TGTGCCATCAGTGGACAGGGGGCCGGAAACACCATATATTTT. It translates to CAISGQGAGNTIYF.

This clone was seen just once. The sample contains more than one DNA sequence encoding this CDR3. This rearrangement joins TRBV30 to TRBJ2-1, with 8 bases that match TRBD2. The germline CDR1 and CDR2 sequences are GTSNPN and SVGIG (reference sequence). CDR3 size: 16 residues. With 0 bases clipped from V and 4 bases from J, the junction kept 8 bases outside the gene matches. DNA for the CDR3: TGTGCCTGGAGTGTACGTGGGCGGGGGGCATACAATGAGCAGTTCTTC. Its protein product is CAWSVRGRGAYNEQFF.

V and J are TRBV4-2 and TRBJ2-7; 8 bases match TRBD1. The J segment lost 3 bases and the V segment lost 4 bases, leaving 2 bases of the junction unmatched. This CDR3 comprises 13 residues. Germline V gives CDR1 LGHNA, CDR2 YNFKEQ. CDR3 region: CASSRTGSYEQYF. In nucleotides, the CDR3 is TGTGCCAGCAGCCGGACAGGGAGCTACGAGCAGTACTTC.

In this sample, this clone turned up once. The gene calls are TRBV7-8 and TRBJ1-5; the match to TRBD1 covers 7 bases. The trim removed 5 bases at V and 2 bases at J, leaving 6 bases unmatched. The CDR3 covers 15 residues. Germline CDR1 SGHVS, CDR2 FQNEAQ. The CDR3 coding sequence is TGTGCCAGCAGCGCTCTAGGGGGCCGCAATCAGCCCCAGCATTTT. It is translated as CASSALGGRNQPQHF.

The V and J genes are TRBV7-7 and TRBJ2-2; weak D call: TRBD1 (5 bases). V shed 2 bases and J shed 0 bases, with 7 bases lying between them. CDR1 and CDR2 (germline): SSHAT, FNYEAQ (reference sequence). This CDR3 is built from 15 residues. For the CDR3, the DNA is TGTGCCAGCAGCTTACAGGGCCCGAACACCGGGGAGCTGTTTTTT. Amino acid sequence: CASSLQGPNTGELFF.

The rearrangement uses TRBV6-2 or TRBV6-3 and TRBJ1-5; 12 bases map to TRBD1. Germline CDR1 is MNHEY and CDR2 is SVGEGT. The trim removed 2 bases at V and 10 bases at J, leaving 9 bases unmatched. This CDR3 region has 16 residues. Written as DNA, the CDR3 is TGTGCCAGCAGTTACGGTGCGGGACAGGGGGCGCTTCCCCAGCATTTT. The encoded protein is CASSYGAGQGALPQHF.

This chain joins TRBV7-2 and TRBJ2-3, with unresolved D. The CDR3 runs to 16 residues. CDR1 is SGHTA, CDR2 FQGNSA, per germline. Between the trimmed V and J ends, which lost 1 base and 0 bases, there was a span of 11 bases. CDR3 DNA sequence: TGTGCCAGCAGCTTAGGAGATCCCTTAAGCACAGATACGCAGTATTTT. It translates to CASSLGDPLSTDTQYF.

The chain uses TRBV10-3 and TRBJ1-2; 9 bases match TRBD1. CDR3 length equals 13 residues. The junction had 3 bases not matched to a gene; V was cut back by 3 bases and J by 7 bases. Germline values: CDR1 ENHRY, CDR2 SYGVKD. The CDR3 nucleotides are TGTGCCATCAGTGAAGGGACAGGGTCTGGCTACACCTTC. It specifies CAISEGTGSGYTF.

This clone was seen more than once but under ten times. The genes are TRBV6-5 and TRBJ1-3; possible D gene TRBD1, 6 bases. V dropped 6 bases and J dropped 4 bases, with 13 bases sitting between them. The CDR3 sequence is 14 residues long. Germline loops: CDR1 MNHEY, CDR2 SVGAGI. CDR3 in DNA: TGTGCCAGCAGATCACAGGGCTTAGGAAACACCATATATTTT. Protein product: CASRSQGLGNTIYF.

J is TRBJ1-5 and V is TRBV19, with 7 bases matching TRBD1. The CDR3 covers 13 residues. With 1 base clipped from V and 11 bases from J, the junction kept 5 bases outside the gene matches. The germline CDR1 and CDR2 sequences are LNHDA and SQIVND (reference sequence). The CDR3 loop is CASSIAQGMAQHF. The CDR3 nucleotides read TGTGCCAGTAGTATAGCACAGGGGATGGCCCAGCATTTT.

This chain links TRBV28 with TRBJ1-1; D is possibly TRBD1 (5 bases). The CDR3 totals 15 residues. Germline CDR1 and CDR2: MDHEN and SYDVKM. V was cut by 3 bases and J by 4 bases, with 15 bases left in between. CDR3 region: CASSFQGAGGTEAFF. CDR3 in DNA: TGTGCCAGCAGTTTTCAGGGCGCCGGTGGCACTGAAGCTTTCTTT.

This chain uses TRBV12-5 with TRBJ2-1; TRBD2 aligns across 12 bases. The CDR3 length is 16 residues. With 1 base clipped from V and 5 bases from J, the junction kept 3 bases outside the gene matches. Germline V gives CDR1 LGHNT, CDR2 FRNRAP. The CDR3 sequence is CASGLAGLAGNNEQFF. The CDR3 DNA follows: TGTGCTAGTGGTTTGGCGGGACTAGCGGGCAACAATGAGCAGTTCTTC.

CDR3: CASSQGQGTYEQYF. The CDR3 nucleotides are TGTGCCAGCAGCCAGGGACAGGGGACTTACGAGCAGTACTTC. This rearrangement joins TRBV6-2 or TRBV6-3 to TRBJ2-7, with 10 bases fitting TRBD1. The CDR3 is 14 amino acids. Germline V lookup: CDR1 MNHEY, CDR2 SVGEGT. Trimming at V came to 6 bases and at J to 4 bases, leaving 6 bases not matched to a gene.

This chain links TRBV4-1 with TRBJ2-2, with TRBD2 as a possible D gene (6 bases). Trimming cost V 0 bases and J 5 bases, with 16 bases left between them. The CDR3 has 17 residues. Germline V gene sequence: CDR1 MGHRA, CDR2 YSYEKL. The DNA for the CDR3 is TGCGCCAGCAGCCAAGACTATGGTAGCGGCGGAACCGGGGAGCTGTTTTTT. Its protein product is CASSQDYGSGGTGELFF.

The chain has TRBV11-3 and TRBJ2-2; the D gene is possibly TRBD1 (5 bases). The CDR3 spans 18 residues. The V and J ends lost 1 base and 1 base respectively, with 16 bases between them. Germline values: CDR1 SGHNT, CDR2 YENEEA. This chain's CDR3 is CASSLGWQGVRNTGELFF. DNA for the CDR3: TGTGCCAGCAGCTTAGGATGGCAGGGTGTGAGGAACACCGGGGAGCTGTTTTTT.

The chain uses TRBV11-2 and TRBJ1-2; D remains ambiguous. The CDR3 sequence is 15 residues long. V was shortened by 6 bases and J by 4 bases, with 18 bases between the two germline ends. Germline V gives CDR1 SGHAT, CDR2 FQNNGV. DNA of the CDR3: TGTGCCAGCAGTGACCCGGACGCGGGGAGCTATGGCTACACCTTC. Encoded protein: CASSDPDAGSYGYTF. The variable domain in full, completed from reference TRBV11-2 and TRBJ1-2, reads EAGVAQSPRYKIIEKRQSVAFWCNPISGHATLYWYQQILGQGPKLLIQFQNNGVVDDSQLPKDRFSAERLKGVDSTLKIQPAKLEDSAVYLCASSDPDAGSYGYTFGSGTRLTVV.